Sequencing of this TCR beta chain was carried out in a study of glioma-infiltrating T cells after dendritic cell vaccination. The wider study: Autologous tumor lysate was loaded overnight onto monocyte-derived dendritic cells grown seven days with IL-4 and GM-CSF.

Patients had residual fresh-frozen tumor tissue and more than two years of survival data. The primer mix had 60 V beta and 13 J beta primers. The repertoire was sequenced with immunoSEQ multiplex PCR; TCRdb's copy has only in-frame clones and lacks some. The sample holds over 90,000 clones, about 83% seen once. Sequences were derived from blood, sampled before dendritic cell vaccination. The receptor comes from a human donor with glioblastoma.

The CDR3 loop reads CASSRLAGVGETQYF. The CDR3 DNA reads as TGTGCCAGCAGCCGGCTAGCGGGAGTCGGGGAGACCCAGTACTTC. The J gene is TRBJ2-5, the V gene TRBV5-4; TRBD2 matches at 10 bases. Germline V lookup: CDR1 SGHNT, CDR2 YYREEE (reference sequence). This CDR3 contains 15 residues. The J segment lost 5 bases and the V segment lost 4 bases, leaving 8 bases of the junction unmatched.